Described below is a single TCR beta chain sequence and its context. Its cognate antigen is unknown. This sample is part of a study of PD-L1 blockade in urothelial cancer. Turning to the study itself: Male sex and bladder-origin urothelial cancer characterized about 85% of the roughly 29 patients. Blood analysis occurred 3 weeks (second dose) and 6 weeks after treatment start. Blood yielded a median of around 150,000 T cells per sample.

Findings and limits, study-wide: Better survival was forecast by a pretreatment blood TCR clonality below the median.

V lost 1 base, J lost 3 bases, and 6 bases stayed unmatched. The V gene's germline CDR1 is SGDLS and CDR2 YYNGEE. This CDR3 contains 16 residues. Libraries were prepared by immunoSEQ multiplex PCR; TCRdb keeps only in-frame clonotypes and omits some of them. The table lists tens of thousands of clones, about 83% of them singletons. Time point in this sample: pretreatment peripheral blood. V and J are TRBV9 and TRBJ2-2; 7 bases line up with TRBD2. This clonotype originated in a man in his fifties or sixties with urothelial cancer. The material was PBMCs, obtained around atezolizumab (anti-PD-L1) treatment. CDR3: CASSVMASGHTGELFF. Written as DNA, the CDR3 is TGTGCCAGCAGCGTAATGGCTAGCGGCCACACCGGGGAGCTGTTTTTT.